A single sample gave rise to the 32 T cell receptor beta chains below, sequenced in a study of blood T cell repertoires in COVID-19. Here immunoSEQ multiplex PCR was the method, and the copy in TCRdb shows in-frame clones only, minus some. The sample contains about 200,000 clones, around 86% of which appear only once. What was sequenced was PBMCs or T cells enriched from blood (not recorded which). The source of these receptors is a woman aged 40 to 50 with acute COVID-19.

This chain joins TRBV9 and TRBJ2-1; 12 nucleotides line up with TRBD1. The CDR3 length is 15 residues. V shed 0 bases and J 9 bases; nucleotides not matched to a gene: 4. Looked up from germline, CDR1 is SGDLS and CDR2 is YYNGEE. The CDR3 is CASSVEGQGAGEQFF. In DNA form, the CDR3 reads TGTGCCAGCAGCGTAGAGGGACAGGGGGCCGGTGAGCAGTTCTTC.

V usage is TRBV27 and J usage is TRBJ1-2, with 8 bases identical to TRBD1. The CDR3 has 13 amino acids. With V trimmed by 10 bases and J by 0 bases, 4 bases remained unmatched. Germline assignment: CDR1 MNHEY and CDR2 SMNVEV (reference sequence). The CDR3 coding sequence is TGTGCCAACCCGGGACAGGCTAACTATGGCTACACCTTC. Protein sequence: CANPGQANYGYTF.

CDR3 in amino acids: CASSGSGIDEQFF. The CDR3 DNA reads as TGTGCCAGTAGTGGTAGCGGGATAGATGAGCAGTTCTTC. V and J are TRBV19 and TRBJ2-1, with TRBD2 matching over 8 bases. CDR3 length equals 13 residues. Per germline, CDR1 LNHDA and CDR2 SQIVND (reference sequence). The J segment lost 8 bases and the V segment lost 5 bases, leaving 5 bases of the junction unmatched.

The chain carries TRBV6-5 and TRBJ1-2; maybe TRBD1 (5 bases). Per germline, CDR1 MNHEY and CDR2 SVGAGI. The CDR3 is made up of 14 amino acids. The V gene lost 2 bases and the J gene lost 7 bases, with 14 bases spanning the gap. Here the CDR3 reads CASSYLVGGTGYTF. The DNA for the CDR3 is TGTGCCAGCAGTTACCTGGTGGGGGGTACTGGCTACACCTTC.

This chain uses TRBV29-1 with TRBJ1-2, with TRBD1 matching over 8 bases. CDR3 length: 14 amino acids. Germline V lookup: CDR1 SQVTM, CDR2 ANQGSEA. The V gene end was trimmed by 4 bases and the J gene end by 0 bases; junction bases not matched to a gene: 4. For the CDR3, the DNA is TGCAGCGTTGCGGTGGACAGGGCTAACTATGGCTACACCTTC. The encoded protein is CSVAVDRANYGYTF. Full variable domain (rest looked up from reference TRBV29-1 and TRBJ1-2): SAVISQKPSRDICQRGTSLTIQCQVDSQVTMMFWYRQQPGQSLTLIATANQGSEATYESGFVIDKFPISRPNLTFSTLTVSNMSPEDSSIYLCSVAVDRANYGYTFGSGTRLTVV.

The chain joins TRBV7-7 to TRBJ2-2; TRBD1 matches at 8 bases. The ends lost 5 bases at V and 6 bases at J; junction bases unmatched: 8. CDR1 and CDR2 from the germline V gene are SSHAT and FNYEAQ (reference sequence). The CDR3 contains 15 residues. The CDR3 loop reads CASSKEDRVAGELFF. The CDR3 DNA follows: TGTGCCAGCAGCAAAGAGGACAGGGTAGCCGGGGAGCTGTTTTTT.

The rearrangement links TRBV11-3 to TRBJ2-3; 8 bases agree with TRBD1. Germline trimming cut 5 bases from V and 3 bases from J; bases unmatched to any gene: 7. The V gene's germline CDR1 is SGHNT and CDR2 YENEEA. CDR3 length: 15 amino acids. The CDR3 coding sequence is TGTGCCAGCAGCCTAGGACAGGGTAGTACAGATACGCAGTATTTT. It is translated as CASSLGQGSTDTQYF. Full variable domain (outside the CDR3, taken from reference TRBV11-3 and TRBJ2-3): EAGVVQSPRYKIIEKKQPVAFWCNPISGHNTLYWYLQNLGQGPELLIRYENEEAVDDSQLPKDRFSAERLKGVDSTLKIQPAELGDSAVYLCASSLGQGSTDTQYFGPGTRLTVL.

The chain links TRBV7-8 to TRBJ2-7; 10 positions match TRBD1. V shed 6 bases and J 2 bases; nucleotides not matched to a gene: 10. Germline V gives CDR1 SGHVS, CDR2 FQNEAQ. The CDR3 sequence is 16 residues long. In DNA form, the CDR3 reads TGTGCCAGCAGGCTCTCCCGGGACAGGGGAACCTACGAGCAGTACTTC. It encodes CASRLSRDRGTYEQYF.

The J gene is TRBJ1-2, the V gene TRBV5-1; TRBD1 matches at 9 bases. The germline V gene has CDR1 SGHRS and CDR2 YFSETQ. V was pared by 3 bases and J by 6 bases, with 3 bases of the junction left unmatched. This CDR3 has 13 residues. The CDR3 reads CASSWTGVNGYTF. The CDR3 DNA reads as TGCGCCAGCAGCTGGACAGGGGTCAATGGCTACACCTTC. The full variable domain, its missing parts supplied by reference TRBV5-1 and TRBJ1-2, is KAGVTQTPRYLIKTRGQQVTLSCSPISGHRSVSWYQQTPGQGLQFLFEYFSETQRNKGNFPGRFSGRQFSNSRSEMNVSTLELGDSALYLCASSWTGVNGYTFGSGTRLTVV.

The chain links TRBV6-2 or TRBV6-3 to TRBJ2-7, with a weak D call TRBD2 (6 bases). Germline V gene lookup returns CDR1 MNHEY and CDR2 SVGEGT. This CDR3 contains 18 residues. With 2 bases removed from V and 2 bases from J, the gap between germline ends came to 22 bases. CDR3 nucleotides: TGTGCCAGCAGTTACCCGACCCATAGGGGCGGGAACACCTACGAGCAGTACTTC. Its translation is CASSYPTHRGGNTYEQYF.

This clone appeared a single time. The gene calls are TRBV27 and TRBJ2-1, with a possible D match to TRBD2 (6 bases). The CDR3 runs to 14 residues. The V and J ends lost 2 bases and 10 bases respectively, with 15 bases between them. CDR1 and CDR2 (germline): MNHEY, SMNVEV (reference sequence). The DNA for the CDR3 is TGTGCCAGCAGTTTACGCATGACTAGGGGCGAGCAGTTCTTC. It is translated as CASSLRMTRGEQFF.

V is TRBV6-2 or TRBV6-3 and J is TRBJ1-1; no clear D gene. V was shortened by 3 bases and J by 1 base, with 6 bases between the two germline ends. CDR3 length equals 13 residues. In germline, CDR1 is MNHEY, CDR2 SVGEGT. In nucleotides, the CDR3 is TGTGCCAGCAGTTATGGGCGGAACACTGAAGCTTTCTTT. Translating gives CASSYGRNTEAFF.

About this clone: Other DNA sequences in the same sample also yield this CDR3. The chain employs TRBV15 and TRBJ2-5; no reliable D call. This CDR3 has 13 amino acids. Trimming stripped 0 bases from V and 1 base from J, with 3 bases between. Per germline, CDR1 LNHNV and CDR2 YYDKDF (reference sequence). DNA of the CDR3: TGTGCCACCAGCAGAGACTCCCAAGAGACCCAGTACTTC. It translates to CATSRDSQETQYF.

The chain carries TRBV19 and TRBJ1-4, with D possibly matching TRBD1 (5 bases). Germline values: CDR1 LNHDA, CDR2 SQIVND (reference sequence). With 7 bases removed from V and 0 bases from J, the gap between germline ends came to 12 bases. The CDR3 covers 15 residues. The CDR3 coding sequence is TGTGCCAGTACCCATGAAGGGGCAACTAATGAAAAACTGTTTTTT. Its translation: CASTHEGATNEKLFF. The variable domain in full, with the rest retrieved from reference TRBV19 and TRBJ1-4, is DGGITQSPKYLFRKEGQNVTLSCEQNLNHDAMYWYRQDPGQGLRLIYYSQIVNDFQKGDIAEGYSVSREKKESFPLTVTSAQKNPTAFYLCASTHEGATNEKLFFGSGTQLSVL.

Only one count was recorded for this clone. This sequence joins TRBV6-2 or TRBV6-3 and TRBJ2-7, with 8 positions matching TRBD2. J gave up 5 bases and V 6 bases, and 12 bases lay outside the gene matches. This CDR3 is 15 amino acids long. The germline CDR1 and CDR2 sequences are MNHEY and SVGEGT. This CDR3 reads CASSPFSGSSDEQYF. CDR3 in DNA: TGTGCCAGCAGCCCTTTCAGCGGGAGTTCGGACGAGCAGTACTTC.

This clone appeared a single time. The V gene is TRBV28, the J gene TRBJ2-6, with a possible D match to TRBD1 (6 bases). Per the germline V gene, CDR1 is MDHEN and CDR2 is SYDVKM. This CDR3 is 15 amino acids long. Trimming shortened V by 5 bases and J by 4 bases, and 12 bases separated the two germline ends. The CDR3 nucleotides read TGTGCCAGCAGTAAACAGGGTTCCGGGGCCAACGTCCTGACTTTC. Translating it yields CASSKQGSGANVLTF.

The J gene is TRBJ2-1, the V gene TRBV19; 8 positions agree with TRBD2. Germline V gene sequence: CDR1 LNHDA, CDR2 SQIVND (reference sequence). After removal of 1 base from V and 6 bases from J, the junction contained 11 bases not matched to a gene. The CDR3 runs 17 residues. For the CDR3, the DNA is TGTGCCAGTAGTATAGTGGTCAAGCGGGAGTTCCCCAATGAGCAGTTCTTC. Translating it yields CASSIVVKREFPNEQFF.

The chain joins TRBV2 to TRBJ1-1; D not certain. The CDR3 spans 15 residues. Germline values: CDR1 SNHLY, CDR2 FYNNEI. The V gene lost 2 bases and the J gene lost 1 base, with 11 bases spanning the gap. CDR3 sequence reads: CASSERGQRNTEAFF. CDR3 DNA sequence: TGTGCCAGCAGTGAACGCGGTCAGAGGAACACTGAAGCTTTCTTT.

This sequence joins TRBV28 and TRBJ2-2; a weak D match, TRBD1 (5 bases). The CDR3 totals 14 residues. Germline loops: CDR1 MDHEN, CDR2 SYDVKM. V lost 6 bases to trimming and J lost 7 bases, with 15 bases between them. The CDR3 region is CASRRSGQGGELFF. In nucleotides, the CDR3 is TGTGCCAGCAGGCGCTCCGGGCAGGGCGGGGAGCTGTTTTTT.

The chain uses TRBV6-5 and TRBJ1-1, with 9 bases lining up with TRBD1. Germline lookup yields CDR1 MNHEY and CDR2 SVGAGI. The V and J ends lost 0 bases and 8 bases, in that order; junction bases with no gene match: 10. The CDR3 consists of 16 residues. The CDR3 region has the DNA TGTGCCAGCAGTTACTCTGGCGACAGGGGGAAACGGGAAGCTTTCTTT. Its protein product is CASSYSGDRGKREAFF.

V gene TRBV18 combines with J gene TRBJ2-5, with a tentative D call TRBD2 (5 bases). CDR1 is KGHSH and CDR2 is LQKENI in the germline V gene. V lost 3 bases and J 0 bases, leaving 8 bases between the germline ends. The CDR3 totals 14 residues. Here the CDR3 reads CASSPIGDQETQYF. The CDR3 region has the DNA TGTGCCAGCTCACCGATCGGGGACCAAGAGACCCAGTACTTC.

V usage is TRBV21-1 and J usage is TRBJ1-5; the DNA was not compared with TRBD1, the D call given in the table. TRBV21-1 counts as a pseudogene. The length of the CDR3 is 18 residues. The CDR3 coding sequence is TGTGCCAGCAGCACCACGGACAGGGGGCGCGAAAAAAGTCAGCCCCAGCATTTT. Amino acids: CASSTTDRGREKSQPQHF.

This chain joins TRBV18 and TRBJ1-3; the match to TRBD1 covers 9 bases. The J segment lost 4 bases and the V segment lost 5 bases, leaving 3 bases of the junction unmatched. This CDR3 spans 14 amino acids. CDR1 is KGHSH and CDR2 is LQKENI in the germline V gene. For the CDR3, the DNA is TGTGCCAGCTCATGGGACAGGGACGGAAACACCATATATTTT. It codes for CASSWDRDGNTIYF.

CDR3 sequence reads: CASSSRGEGGYTF. The CDR3 coding sequence is TGTGCCAGCAGCTCCCGAGGGGAGGGCGGCTACACCTTC. The chain carries TRBV7-2 and TRBJ1-2, with a possible D match to TRBD1 (5 bases). V was pared by 4 bases and J by 8 bases, with 14 bases between. Germline V gives CDR1 SGHTA, CDR2 FQGNSA. CDR3 length: 13 residues.

The CDR3 sequence is CASSYPRGLDNSPLHF. CDR3 in DNA: TGTGCCAGCAGTTACCCCAGGGGGCTGGATAATTCACCCCTCCACTTT. V gene TRBV28 combines with J gene TRBJ1-6; 8 bases agree with TRBD1. There are 16 residues in the CDR3. J was trimmed by 5 bases and V by 4 bases; bases with no gene match: 7. Germline loops: CDR1 MDHEN, CDR2 SYDVKM.

This clone was observed a single time. V and J are TRBV7-9 and TRBJ2-2; TRBD1 aligns across 9 bases. The V gene's germline CDR1 is SEHNR and CDR2 FQNEAQ (reference sequence). This CDR3 is built from 15 residues. V gave up 2 bases and J gave up 5 bases; unmatched junction bases: 3. CDR3 DNA sequence: TGTGCCAGCAGCTTAAACAGGGGGCCTACCGGGGAGCTGTTTTTT. Its translation: CASSLNRGPTGELFF.

This clone showed up just a few times. V is TRBV7-9 and J is TRBJ1-6, with 9 bases matching TRBD1. Per the germline V gene, CDR1 is SEHNR and CDR2 is FQNEAQ (reference sequence). V shed 8 bases, J shed 8 bases, and the junction held 13 bases outside the gene matches. CDR3 size: 16 residues. The CDR3 sequence is CASATQGARPDSPLHF. Written as DNA, the CDR3 is TGTGCCAGCGCTACACAGGGGGCCCGCCCGGATTCACCCCTCCACTTT.

The chain joins TRBV27 to TRBJ2-1; 9 nucleotides agree with TRBD2. V lost 6 bases, J lost 9 bases, and 12 bases stayed unmatched. The CDR3 contains 15 residues. CDR1 and CDR2 from the germline V gene are MNHEY and SMNVEV (reference sequence). The CDR3 protein is CASRPGTSFFAEQFF. The CDR3 nucleotides read TGTGCCAGCAGGCCCGGGACTAGCTTTTTCGCTGAGCAGTTCTTC.

V and J are TRBV28 and TRBJ1-1; D remains unclear. Deletions cut 3 bases from V and 4 bases from J, with 15 bases between. CDR3 length: 15 amino acids. CDR1 MDHEN and CDR2 SYDVKM come from the germline V gene. Here the CDR3 reads CASSFSNRFGTEAFF. The CDR3 coding sequence is TGTGCCAGCAGTTTTTCAAACCGCTTCGGCACTGAAGCTTTCTTT.

This rearrangement joins TRBV10-2 to TRBJ2-7; D is perhaps TRBD2 (6 bases). The CDR3 runs 12 residues. Germline loops: CDR1 WSHSY, CDR2 SAAADI. V lost 8 bases and J 1 base, leaving 9 bases between the germline ends. Written as DNA, the CDR3 is TGCGCCAGCCTAGCGTATTCCTACGAGCAGTACTTC. It encodes CASLAYSYEQYF.

The V gene is TRBV27, the J gene TRBJ2-1, with a tentative D call TRBD1 (5 bases). Deletions cut 6 bases from V and 4 bases from J, with 10 bases between. Germline CDR1 is MNHEY and CDR2 is SMNVEV (reference sequence). This CDR3 contains 13 residues. CDR3 residues: CASRGANYNEQFF. CDR3 coding DNA: TGTGCCAGCAGAGGGGCCAATTACAATGAGCAGTTCTTC.

DNA of the CDR3: TGTGCCGTGCGGGAGCAGGATTCTTCACCCCTCCACTTT. Amino acids: CAVREQDSSPLHF. The rearrangement joins TRBV11-3 to TRBJ1-6; D not resolved. Per germline, CDR1 SGHNT and CDR2 YENEEA. The CDR3 is made up of 13 amino acids. The V and J ends lost 11 bases and 9 bases respectively, with 17 bases between them.